Listed here is a single T cell receptor (beta chain). Germline V gene lookup returns CDR1 SGDLS and CDR2 YYNGEE. The V gene end was trimmed by 6 bases and the J gene end by 9 bases; junction bases not matched to a gene: 7. This CDR3 is 13 amino acids long. According to the study, genomic DNA was the template for TCR beta VDJ and CDR3 profiling. TCRdb ran MiXCR on the reads and lists one entry per CDR3 protein. This table holds some 140,000 distinct CDR3 sequences, about 52% found once. The data were taken from a study of CD8+CD57+ T cells in acquired aplastic anemia. It was patients with CD8+CD57+ cell expansion by flow cytometry who were chosen for sequencing.

This clonotype was sampled from a human donor with aplastic anemia. The chain links TRBV9 to TRBJ2-1; 9 bases are a match to TRBD1. Sequencing was carried out using sorted CD4+, CD8+, or CD8+CD57+ T cells (not recorded which) from PBMCs. This chain's CDR3 is CASTGTGTIEQFF. For the CDR3, the DNA is TGTGCCAGCACCGGGACAGGGACAATTGAGCAGTTCTTC.